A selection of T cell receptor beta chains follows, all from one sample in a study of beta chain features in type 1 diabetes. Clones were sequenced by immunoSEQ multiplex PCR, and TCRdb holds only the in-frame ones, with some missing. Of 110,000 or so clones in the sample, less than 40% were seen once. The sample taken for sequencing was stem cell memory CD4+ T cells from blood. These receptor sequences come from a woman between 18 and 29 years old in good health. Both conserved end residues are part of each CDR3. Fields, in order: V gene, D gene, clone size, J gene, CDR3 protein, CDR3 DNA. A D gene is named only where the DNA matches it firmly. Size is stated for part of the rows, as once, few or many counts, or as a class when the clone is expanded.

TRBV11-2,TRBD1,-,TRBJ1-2,CASSPGTGRSGYTF,TGTGCCAGCAGCCCCGGGACAGGGAGGAGTGGCTACACCTTC
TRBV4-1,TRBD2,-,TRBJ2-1,CASSPLLAGGNEQFF,TGCGCCAGCAGCCCGCTACTAGCGGGAGGGAATGAGCAGTTCTTC
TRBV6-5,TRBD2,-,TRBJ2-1,CASSSLTSGRAHEQFF,TGTGCCAGCAGTTCTCTTACTAGCGGGAGGGCCCATGAGCAGTTCTTC
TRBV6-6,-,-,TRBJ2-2,CASRSTGELFF,TGTGCCAGCAGGAGCACCGGGGAGCTGTTTTTT
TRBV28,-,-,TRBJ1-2,CASSLPQKANYGYTF,TGTGCCAGCAGTTTACCGCAGAAAGCTAACTATGGCTACACCTTC
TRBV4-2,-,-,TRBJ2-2,CASSQGRVPGELFF,TGTGCCAGCAGCCAGGGGAGAGTCCCCGGGGAGCTGTTTTTT
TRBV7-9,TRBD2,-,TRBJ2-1,CASSLTTSGRGGEQFF,TGTGCCAGCAGCTTAACGACTAGCGGGAGAGGGGGTGAGCAGTTCTTC
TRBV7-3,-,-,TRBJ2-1,CASSPTDTFYNEQFF,TGTGCCAGCAGCCCGACGGACACTTTCTACAATGAGCAGTTCTTC
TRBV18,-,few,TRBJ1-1,CASSPREDAEAFF,TGTGCCAGCTCACCACGGGAGGACGCTGAAGCTTTCTTT
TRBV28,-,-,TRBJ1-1,CASSLFREAFF,TGTGCCAGCAGTTTATTCCGGGAAGCTTTCTTT
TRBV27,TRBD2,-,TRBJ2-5,CASSLFRWEGRETQYF,TGTGCCAGCAGTTTATTTAGGTGGGAGGGCCGAGAGACCCAGTACTTC
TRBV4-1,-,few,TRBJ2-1,CASSQQERQPYNEQFF,TGCGCCAGCAGCCAGCAGGAAAGGCAACCTTACAATGAGCAGTTCTTC
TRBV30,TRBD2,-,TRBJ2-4,CAWSIPGLAGSLNIQYF,TGTGCCTGGTCAATCCCGGGACTAGCGGGTAGTTTAAACATTCAGTACTTC
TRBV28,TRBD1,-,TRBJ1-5,CASSLDRVRGQPQHF,TGTGCCAGCAGTTTAGACAGGGTTCGGGGTCAGCCCCAGCATTTT
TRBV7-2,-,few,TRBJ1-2,CASSSLARGYTF,TGTGCCAGCAGCTCCCTAGCGCGTGGCTACACCTTC
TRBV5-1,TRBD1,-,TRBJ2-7,CASSGPGQGLYF,TGCGCCAGCAGCGGTCCGGGACAGGGTCTGTACTTC
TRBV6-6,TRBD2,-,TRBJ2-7,CASSATSGSYYEQYF,TGTGCCAGCAGTGCGACTAGCGGGAGCTACTACGAGCAGTACTTC
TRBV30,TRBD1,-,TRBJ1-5,CACSTGASQPQHF,TGTGCCTGCTCGACAGGGGCGTCCCAGCCCCAGCATTTT
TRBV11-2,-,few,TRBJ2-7,CASRDTWRIGDEQYF,TGTGCCAGCAGGGACACCTGGAGAATAGGCGACGAGCAGTACTTC